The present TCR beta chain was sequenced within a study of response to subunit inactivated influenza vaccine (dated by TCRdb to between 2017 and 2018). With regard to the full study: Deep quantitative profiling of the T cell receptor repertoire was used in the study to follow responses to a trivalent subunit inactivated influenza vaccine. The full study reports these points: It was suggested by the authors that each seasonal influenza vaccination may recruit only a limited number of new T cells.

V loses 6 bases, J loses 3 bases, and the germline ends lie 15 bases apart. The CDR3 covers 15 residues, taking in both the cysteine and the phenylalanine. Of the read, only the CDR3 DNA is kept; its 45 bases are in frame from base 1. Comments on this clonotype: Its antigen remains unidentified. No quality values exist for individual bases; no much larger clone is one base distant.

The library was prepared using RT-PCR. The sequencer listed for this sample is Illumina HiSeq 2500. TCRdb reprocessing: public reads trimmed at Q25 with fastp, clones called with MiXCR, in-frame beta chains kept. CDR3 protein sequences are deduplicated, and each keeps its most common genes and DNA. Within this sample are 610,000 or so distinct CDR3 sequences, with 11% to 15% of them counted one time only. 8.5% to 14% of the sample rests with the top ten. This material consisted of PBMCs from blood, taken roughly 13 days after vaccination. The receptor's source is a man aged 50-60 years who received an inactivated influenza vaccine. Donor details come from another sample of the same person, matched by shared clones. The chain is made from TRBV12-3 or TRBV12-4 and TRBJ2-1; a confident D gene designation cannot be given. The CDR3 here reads CASSSPLGFYNEQFF. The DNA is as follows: TGTGCCAGCAGCTCTCCCCTGGGTTTCTACAATGAGCAGTTCTTC.